The following is a T cell receptor beta chain sequence with its context. Its antigen is unknown. This entry comes from a study of lymphopenia after photon versus proton radiotherapy. The study's findings and limits: After lymphocyte nadir, photon-treated repertoires showed oligoclonal expansion, especially CD8+ Temra. A bigger post-nadir fall in TCR diversity correlated inversely with survival time in deceased patients. Proton therapy kept repertoires fairly stable, unlike photons, which gained effector/memory cells.

Using immunoSEQ multiplex PCR, the repertoire was profiled, and TCRdb retains in-frame clones only, with some absent. The profile shows 20,000 to 25,000 clones, 84% of them singletons. The CDR3 covers 15 residues. CDR1 and CDR2 (germline): MDHEN, SYDVKM. Trimming removed 3 bases from V and 4 bases from J; junction bases left unmatched: 5. This clonotype originated in a woman in her fifties or sixties with pancreatic cancer. The rearrangement joins TRBV28 to TRBJ1-3; 8 bases match TRBD1. Source: peripheral blood, taken from a patient treated with photon-based radiotherapy. CDR3 nucleotides: TGTGCCAGCAGTTTCAGGGGGCGCGGCGGAAACACCATATATTTT. It specifies CASSFRGRGGNTIYF.